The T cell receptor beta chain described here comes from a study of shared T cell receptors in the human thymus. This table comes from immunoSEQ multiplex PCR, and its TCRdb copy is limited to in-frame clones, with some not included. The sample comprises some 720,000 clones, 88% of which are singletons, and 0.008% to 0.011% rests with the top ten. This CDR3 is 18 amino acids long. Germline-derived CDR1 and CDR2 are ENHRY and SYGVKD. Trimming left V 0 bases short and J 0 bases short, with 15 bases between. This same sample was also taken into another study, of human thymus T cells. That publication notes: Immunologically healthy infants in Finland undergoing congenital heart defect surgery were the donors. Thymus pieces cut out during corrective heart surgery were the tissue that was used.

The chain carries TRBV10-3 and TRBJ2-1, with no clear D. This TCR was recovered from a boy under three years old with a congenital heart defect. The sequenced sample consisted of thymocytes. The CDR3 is CAISESDRSNHSYNEQFF. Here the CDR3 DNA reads TGTGCCATCAGTGAGTCGGATAGGAGTAATCACTCCTACAATGAGCAGTTCTTC.